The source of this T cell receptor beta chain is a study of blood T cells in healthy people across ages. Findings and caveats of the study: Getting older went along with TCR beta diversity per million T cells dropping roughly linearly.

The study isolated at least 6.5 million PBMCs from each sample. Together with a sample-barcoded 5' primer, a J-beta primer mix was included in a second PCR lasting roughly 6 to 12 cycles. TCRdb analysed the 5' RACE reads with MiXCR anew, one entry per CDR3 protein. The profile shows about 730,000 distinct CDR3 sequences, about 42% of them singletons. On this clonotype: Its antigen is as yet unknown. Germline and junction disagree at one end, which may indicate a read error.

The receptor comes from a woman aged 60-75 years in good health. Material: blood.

CDR3 sequence reads: CASRGTGTPDMQYF. CDR3 sequence (DNA): TGCGCCAGCAGAGGGACAGGGACCCCAGATATGCAGTATTTT. The V call is TRBV5-1, the J call TRBJ2-3, with 9 bases matching TRBD1. Germline V gene data show CDR1 as SGHRS and CDR2 as YFSETQ. The CDR3 totals 14 residues. Supplemented by reference TRBV5-1 and TRBJ2-3, the full variable domain reads KAGVTQTPRYLIKTRGQQVTLSCSPISGHRSVSWYQQTPGQGLQFLFEYFSETQRNKGNFPGRFSGRQFSNSRSEMNVSTLELGDSALYLCASRGTGTPDMQYFGPGTRLTVL.